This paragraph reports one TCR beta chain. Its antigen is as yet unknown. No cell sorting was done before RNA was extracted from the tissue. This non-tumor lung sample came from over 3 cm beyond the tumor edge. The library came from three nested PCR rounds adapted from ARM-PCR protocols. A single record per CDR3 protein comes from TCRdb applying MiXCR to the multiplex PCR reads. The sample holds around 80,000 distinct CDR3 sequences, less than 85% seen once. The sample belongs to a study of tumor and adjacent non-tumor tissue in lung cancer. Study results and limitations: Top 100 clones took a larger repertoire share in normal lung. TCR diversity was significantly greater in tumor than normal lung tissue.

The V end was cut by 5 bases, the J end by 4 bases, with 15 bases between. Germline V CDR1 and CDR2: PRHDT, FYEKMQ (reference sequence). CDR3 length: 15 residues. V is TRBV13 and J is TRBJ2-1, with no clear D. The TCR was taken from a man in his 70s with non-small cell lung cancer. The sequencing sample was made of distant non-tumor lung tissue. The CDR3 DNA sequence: TGTGCCAGCAGCCCCACACCGTGGGCTTACAATGAGCAGTTCTTC. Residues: CASSPTPWAYNEQFF. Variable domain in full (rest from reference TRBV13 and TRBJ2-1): AAGVIQSPRHLIKEKRETATLKCYPIPRHDTVYWYQQGPGQDPQFLISFYEKMQSDKGSIPDRFSAQQFSDYHSELNMSSLELGDSALYFCASSPTPWAYNEQFFGPGTRLTVL.